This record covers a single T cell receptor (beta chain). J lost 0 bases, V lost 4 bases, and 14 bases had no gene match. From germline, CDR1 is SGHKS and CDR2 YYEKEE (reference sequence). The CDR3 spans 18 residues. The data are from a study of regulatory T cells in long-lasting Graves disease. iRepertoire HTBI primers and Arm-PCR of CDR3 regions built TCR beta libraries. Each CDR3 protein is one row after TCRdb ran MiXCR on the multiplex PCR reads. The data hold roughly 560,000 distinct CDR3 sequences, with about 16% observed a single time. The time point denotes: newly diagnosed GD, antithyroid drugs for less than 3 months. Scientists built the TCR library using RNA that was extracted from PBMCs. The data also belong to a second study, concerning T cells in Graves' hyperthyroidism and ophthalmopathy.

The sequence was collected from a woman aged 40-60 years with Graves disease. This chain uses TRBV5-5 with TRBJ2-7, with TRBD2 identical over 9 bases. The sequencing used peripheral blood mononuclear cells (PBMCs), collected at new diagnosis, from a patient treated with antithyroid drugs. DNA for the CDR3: TGTGCCAGCAGCCTGGCGGCTAGCGGGACCCAGAGCTCCTACGAGCAGTACTTC. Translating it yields CASSLAASGTQSSYEQYF.